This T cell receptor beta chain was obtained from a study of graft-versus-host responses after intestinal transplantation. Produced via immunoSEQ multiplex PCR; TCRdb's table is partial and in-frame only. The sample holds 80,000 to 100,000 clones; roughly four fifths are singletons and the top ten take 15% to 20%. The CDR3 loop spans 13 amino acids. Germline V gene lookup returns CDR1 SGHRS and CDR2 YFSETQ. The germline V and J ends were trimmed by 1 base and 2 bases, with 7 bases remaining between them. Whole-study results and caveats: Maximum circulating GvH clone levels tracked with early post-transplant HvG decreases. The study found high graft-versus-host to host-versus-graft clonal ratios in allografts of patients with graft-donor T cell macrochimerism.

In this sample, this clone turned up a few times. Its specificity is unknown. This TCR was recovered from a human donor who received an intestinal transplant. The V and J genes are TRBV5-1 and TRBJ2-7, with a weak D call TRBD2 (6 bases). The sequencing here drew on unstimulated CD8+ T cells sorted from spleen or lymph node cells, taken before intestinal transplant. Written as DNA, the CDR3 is TGCGCCAGCAGCTTGTGGGGGGCCTACGAGCAGTACTTC. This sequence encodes CASSLWGAYEQYF. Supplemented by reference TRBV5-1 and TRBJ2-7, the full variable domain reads KAGVTQTPRYLIKTRGQQVTLSCSPISGHRSVSWYQQTPGQGLQFLFEYFSETQRNKGNFPGRFSGRQFSNSRSEMNVSTLELGDSALYLCASSLWGAYEQYFGPGTRLTVT.